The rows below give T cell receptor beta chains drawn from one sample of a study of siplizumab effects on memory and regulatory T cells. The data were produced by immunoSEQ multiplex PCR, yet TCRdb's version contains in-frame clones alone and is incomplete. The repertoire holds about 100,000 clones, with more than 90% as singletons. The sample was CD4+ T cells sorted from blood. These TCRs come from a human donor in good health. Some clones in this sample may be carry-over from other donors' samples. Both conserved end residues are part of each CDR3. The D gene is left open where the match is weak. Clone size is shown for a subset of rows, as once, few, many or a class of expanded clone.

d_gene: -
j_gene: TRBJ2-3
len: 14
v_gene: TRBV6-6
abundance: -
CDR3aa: CASKGFSGTDTQYF
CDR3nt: TGTGCCAGTAAGGGGTTTAGTGGCACAGATACGCAGTATTTT

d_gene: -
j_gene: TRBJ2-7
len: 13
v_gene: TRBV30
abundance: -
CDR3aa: CAWTRDKAYEQYF
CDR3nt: TGTGCCTGGACCCGGGACAAGGCCTACGAGCAGTACTTC

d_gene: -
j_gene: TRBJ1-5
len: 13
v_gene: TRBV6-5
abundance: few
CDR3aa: CASSYSRDQPQHF
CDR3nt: TGTGCCAGCAGTTACTCGAGAGATCAGCCCCAGCATTTT

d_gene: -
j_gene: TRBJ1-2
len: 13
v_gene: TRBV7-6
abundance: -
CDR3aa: CASSPDANYGYTF
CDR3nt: TGTGCCAGCAGCCCCGACGCGAACTATGGCTACACCTTC

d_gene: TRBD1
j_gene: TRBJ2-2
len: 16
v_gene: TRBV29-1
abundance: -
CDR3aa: CSARDRGRHNTGELFF
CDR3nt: TGCAGCGCCCGAGACAGGGGGAGGCATAACACCGGGGAGCTGTTTTTT

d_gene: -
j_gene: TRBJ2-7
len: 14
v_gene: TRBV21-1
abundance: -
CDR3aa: CASSPPWRFHEQYF
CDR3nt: TGTGCCAGCAGCCCCCCTTGGCGGTTTCACGAGCAGTACTTC

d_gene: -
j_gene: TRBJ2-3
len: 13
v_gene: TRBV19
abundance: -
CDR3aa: CASSTGLQGTQYF
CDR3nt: TGTGCCAGTAGTACTGGCCTCCAGGGTACGCAGTATTTT

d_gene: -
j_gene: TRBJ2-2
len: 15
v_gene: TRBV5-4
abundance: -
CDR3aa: CASRPSWERVGELFF
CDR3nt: TGTGCCAGCAGACCGTCGTGGGAGAGGGTCGGGGAGCTGTTTTTT

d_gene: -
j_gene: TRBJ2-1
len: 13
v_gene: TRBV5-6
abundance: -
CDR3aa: CASSLPPDHEQFF
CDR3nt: TGTGCCAGCAGCTTGCCCCCGGACCACGAGCAGTTCTTC

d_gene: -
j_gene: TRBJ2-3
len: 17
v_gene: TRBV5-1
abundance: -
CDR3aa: CASSLVFAERGTDTQYF
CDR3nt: TGCGCCAGCAGCTTGGTCTTTGCGGAGAGGGGCACAGATACGCAGTATTTT

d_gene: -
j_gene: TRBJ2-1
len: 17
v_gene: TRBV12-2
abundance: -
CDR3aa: CASRFGIWIRSYNEQFF
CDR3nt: TGTGCAAGTCGCTTTGGTATTTGGATACGCTCCTACAATGAGCAGTTCTTC

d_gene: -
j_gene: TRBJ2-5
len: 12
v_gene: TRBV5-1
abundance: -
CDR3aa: CASSLSPETQYF
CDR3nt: TGCGCCAGCAGCTTGTCCCCGGAGACCCAGTACTTC

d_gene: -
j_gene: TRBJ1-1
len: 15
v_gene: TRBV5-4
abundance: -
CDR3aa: CASSLRTAMNTEAFF
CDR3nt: TGTGCCAGCAGCTTGCGGACAGCCATGAACACTGAAGCTTTCTTT

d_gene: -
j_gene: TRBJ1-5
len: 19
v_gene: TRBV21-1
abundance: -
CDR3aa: CASSYKVWTGRDSNQPQHF
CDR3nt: TGTGCCAGCAGCTACAAAGTGTGGACAGGGAGGGATAGCAATCAGCCCCAGCATTTT

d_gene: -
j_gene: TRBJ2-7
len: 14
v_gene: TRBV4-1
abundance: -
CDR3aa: CASSPPGPTYEQYF
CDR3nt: TGCGCCAGCAGCCCACCAGGGCCCACCTACGAGCAGTACTTC

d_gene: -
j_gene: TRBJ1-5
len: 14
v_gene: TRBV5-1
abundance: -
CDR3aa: CASSPTGGNQPQHF
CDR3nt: TGCGCCAGCAGCCCGACGGGGGGTAATCAGCCCCAGCATTTT

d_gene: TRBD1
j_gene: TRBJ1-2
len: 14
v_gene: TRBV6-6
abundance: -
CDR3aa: CASRKGQGTYGYTF
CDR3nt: TGTGCCAGCAGAAAGGGACAGGGGACCTATGGCTACACCTTC

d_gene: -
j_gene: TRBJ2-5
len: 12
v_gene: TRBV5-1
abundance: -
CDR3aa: CASRDSQETQYF
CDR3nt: TGCGCCAGCAGGGACAGCCAAGAGACCCAGTACTTC

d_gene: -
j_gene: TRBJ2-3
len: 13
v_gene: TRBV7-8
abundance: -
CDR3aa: CASSNGGTDTQYF
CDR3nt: TGTGCCAGCAGCAACGGTGGAACAGATACGCAGTATTTT

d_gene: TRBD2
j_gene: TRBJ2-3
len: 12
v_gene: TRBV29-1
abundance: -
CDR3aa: CSGGGGTDTQYF
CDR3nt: TGCAGCGGCGGGGGGGGAACAGATACGCAGTATTTT

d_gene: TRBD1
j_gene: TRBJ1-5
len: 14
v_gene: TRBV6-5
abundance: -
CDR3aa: CASSVDRAGQPQHF
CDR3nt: TGTGCCAGCAGTGTAGACAGGGCAGGTCAGCCCCAGCATTTT

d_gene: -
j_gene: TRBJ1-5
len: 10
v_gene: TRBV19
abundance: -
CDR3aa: CASAGSVWHF
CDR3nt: TGTGCCAGTGCGGGGTCGGTTTGGCATTTT

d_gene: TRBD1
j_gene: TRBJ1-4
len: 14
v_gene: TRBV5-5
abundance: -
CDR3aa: CASSSDRGQGKLFF
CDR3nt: TGTGCCAGCAGCTCGGACAGGGGGCAGGGAAAACTGTTTTTT

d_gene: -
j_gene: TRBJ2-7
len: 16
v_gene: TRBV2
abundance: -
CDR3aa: CASSSPTHGTRVEQYF
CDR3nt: TGTGCCAGCAGTTCACCGACCCACGGGACGAGGGTCGAGCAGTACTTC

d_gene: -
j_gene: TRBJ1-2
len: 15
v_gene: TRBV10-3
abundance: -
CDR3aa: CAISEAKEGRYGYTF
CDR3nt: TGTGCCATCAGTGAGGCAAAGGAAGGTCGCTATGGCTACACCTTC

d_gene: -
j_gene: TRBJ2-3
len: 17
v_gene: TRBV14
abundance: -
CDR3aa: CASSQDPAKGSTDTQYF
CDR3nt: TGTGCCAGCAGCCAAGATCCCGCTAAGGGGAGCACAGATACGCAGTATTTT

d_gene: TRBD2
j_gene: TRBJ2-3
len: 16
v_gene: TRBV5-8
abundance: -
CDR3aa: CASSPGLAGRTDTQYF
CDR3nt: TGTGCCAGCAGCCCGGGACTAGCGGGTCGGACAGATACGCAGTATTTT

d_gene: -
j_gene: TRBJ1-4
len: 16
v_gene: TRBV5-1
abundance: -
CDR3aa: CASSSVQGPTNEKLFF
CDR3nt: TGCGCCAGCAGCTCAGTCCAGGGGCCAACTAATGAAAAACTGTTTTTT

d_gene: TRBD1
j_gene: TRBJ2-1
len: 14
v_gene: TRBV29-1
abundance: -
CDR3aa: CTIESNRGYNEQFF
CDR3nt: TGCACGATTGAGTCTAACAGGGGCTACAATGAGCAGTTCTTC

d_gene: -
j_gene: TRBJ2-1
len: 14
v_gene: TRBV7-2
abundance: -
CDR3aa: CASSLGLPVAEQFF
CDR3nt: TGTGCCAGCAGCTTAGGATTACCCGTGGCTGAGCAGTTCTTC

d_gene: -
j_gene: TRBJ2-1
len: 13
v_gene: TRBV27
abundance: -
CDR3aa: CASSLWGANEQFF
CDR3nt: TGTGCCAGCAGTTTATGGGGGGCAAATGAGCAGTTCTTC

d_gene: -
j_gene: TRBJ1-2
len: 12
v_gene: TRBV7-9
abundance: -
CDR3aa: CASSLAAIGYTF
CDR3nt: TGTGCCAGCAGCTTAGCGGCCATCGGCTACACCTTC

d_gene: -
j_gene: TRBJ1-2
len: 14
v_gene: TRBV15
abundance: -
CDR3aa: CATSRARNNYGYTF
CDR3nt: TGTGCCACCAGCAGAGCTCGCAACAACTATGGCTACACCTTC

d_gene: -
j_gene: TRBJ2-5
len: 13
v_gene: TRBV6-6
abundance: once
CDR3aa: CAILSRAEETQYF
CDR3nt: TGTGCCATTCTCTCCAGGGCAGAAGAGACCCAGTACTTC

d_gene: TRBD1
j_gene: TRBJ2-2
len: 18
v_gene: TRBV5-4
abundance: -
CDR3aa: CASSSLSRTGVGAGELFF
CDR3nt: TGTGCCAGCAGCTCCCTCTCCCGGACAGGGGTTGGGGCCGGGGAGCTGTTTTTT

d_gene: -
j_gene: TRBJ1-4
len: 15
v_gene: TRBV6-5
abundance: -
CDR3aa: CASSYSRGGGEKLFF
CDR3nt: TGTGCCAGCAGTTACTCCAGGGGTGGTGGGGAAAAACTGTTTTTT

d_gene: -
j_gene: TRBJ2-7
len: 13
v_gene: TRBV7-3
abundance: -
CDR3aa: CASSLRAGREQYF
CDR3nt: TGTGCCAGCAGCTTAAGGGCCGGGAGAGAGCAGTACTTC

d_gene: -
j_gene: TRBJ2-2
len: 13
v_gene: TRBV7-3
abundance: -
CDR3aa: CASSPHRTGELFF
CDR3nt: TGTGCCAGCAGCCCCCATAGGACCGGGGAGCTGTTTTTT

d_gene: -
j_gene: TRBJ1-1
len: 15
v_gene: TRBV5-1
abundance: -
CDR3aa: CASSSAPGPNLEAFF
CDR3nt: TGCGCCAGCAGCTCTGCCCCCGGGCCGAACCTTGAAGCTTTCTTT

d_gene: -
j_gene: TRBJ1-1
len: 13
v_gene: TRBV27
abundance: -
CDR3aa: CASSSRVNTEAFF
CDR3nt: TGTGCCAGCAGTTCCAGGGTAAACACTGAAGCTTTCTTT

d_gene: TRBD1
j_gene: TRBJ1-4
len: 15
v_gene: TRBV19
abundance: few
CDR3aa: CASSDRDRGREKLFF
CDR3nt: TGTGCCAGTAGTGATCGGGACAGGGGGCGCGAAAAACTGTTTTTT

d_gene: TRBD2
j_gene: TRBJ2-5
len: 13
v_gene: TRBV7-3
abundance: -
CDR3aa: CASRASGKETQYF
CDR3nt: TGTGCCAGCAGGGCCAGCGGGAAGGAGACCCAGTACTTC

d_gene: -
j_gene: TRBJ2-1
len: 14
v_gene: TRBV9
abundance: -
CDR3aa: CASSVYGSYNEQFF
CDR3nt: TGTGCCAGCAGCGTATATGGCTCCTACAATGAGCAGTTCTTC

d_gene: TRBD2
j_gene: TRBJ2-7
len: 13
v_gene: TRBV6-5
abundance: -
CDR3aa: CASTKAGGHEQYF
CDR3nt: TGTGCCAGCACTAAAGCGGGAGGGCACGAGCAGTACTTC

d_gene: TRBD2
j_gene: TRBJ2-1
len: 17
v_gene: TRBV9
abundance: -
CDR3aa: CASSDPGLAGPYNEQFF
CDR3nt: TGTGCCAGCAGCGACCCGGGACTAGCGGGACCCTACAATGAGCAGTTCTTC

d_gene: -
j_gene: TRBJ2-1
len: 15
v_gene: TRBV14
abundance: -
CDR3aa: CASSHRGISINEQFF
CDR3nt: TGTGCCAGCAGCCACCGAGGGATTAGTATCAATGAGCAGTTCTTC

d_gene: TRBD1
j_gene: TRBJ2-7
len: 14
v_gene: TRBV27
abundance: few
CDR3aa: CASSFGQGSYEQYF
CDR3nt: TGTGCCAGCAGTTTCGGACAGGGATCCTACGAGCAGTACTTC

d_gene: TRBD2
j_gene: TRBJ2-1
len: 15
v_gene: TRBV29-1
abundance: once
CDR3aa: CSVVVAGGRGNEQFF
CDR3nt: TGCAGCGTTGTTGTAGCGGGAGGGCGGGGCAATGAGCAGTTCTTC

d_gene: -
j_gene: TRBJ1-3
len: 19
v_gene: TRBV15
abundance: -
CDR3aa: CATSRDPIKDGASGNTIYF
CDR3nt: TGTGCCACCAGCAGAGATCCAATTAAGGACGGCGCCTCTGGAAACACCATATATTTT

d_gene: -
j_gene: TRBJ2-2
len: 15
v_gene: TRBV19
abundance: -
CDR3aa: CASSIGRGRDGELFF
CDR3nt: TGTGCCAGTAGTATAGGCAGGGGTAGAGACGGGGAGCTGTTTTTT

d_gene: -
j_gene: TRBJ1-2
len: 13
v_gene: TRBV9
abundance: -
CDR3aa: CASSVRPSYGYTF
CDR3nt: TGTGCCAGCAGCGTAAGGCCCTCCTATGGCTACACCTTC

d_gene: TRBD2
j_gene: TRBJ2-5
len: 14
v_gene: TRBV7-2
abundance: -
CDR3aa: CASSLGWGGETQYF
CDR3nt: TGTGCCAGCAGCTTAGGTTGGGGAGGGGAGACCCAGTACTTC

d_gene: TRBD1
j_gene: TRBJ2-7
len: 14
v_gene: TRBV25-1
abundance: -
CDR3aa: CASSGGQRSYEQYF
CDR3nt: TGTGCCAGCAGTGGGGGACAGCGCTCCTACGAGCAGTACTTC